The clone carrying this T cell receptor beta chain was counted a few times. This CDR3 has 15 amino acids. CDR1 is MNHNS, CDR2 SASEGT, per germline. With 2 bases removed from V and 3 bases from J, the gap between germline ends came to 12 bases. TCRdb reprocessed the 5' RACE reads via MiXCR and lists one record per CDR3 protein. The repertoire has around 670,000 distinct CDR3 sequences, approximately 6% of them found once; the top ten carry 1.5% to 2%. The record originates from a study of identical twins. The TCR originated in a man between 18 and 29 years old in good health. J is TRBJ2-3 and V is TRBV6-1; no firm D call. Sequenced input: naive T cells sorted from blood. The CDR3 here is CASSERAFRTDTQYF. DNA for the CDR3: TGTGCCAGCAGTGAAAGGGCTTTTAGGACAGATACGCAGTATTTT.